Following are 5 T cell receptor beta chains from one sample sequenced in a study of lymphopenia after photon versus proton radiotherapy. Some clones are missing from TCRdb's copy, which holds only in-frame ones; the method was immunoSEQ multiplex PCR. Of roughly 30,000 clones listed, 87% are singletons. This material consisted of peripheral blood, taken from a patient treated with proton-based radiotherapy. The origin of the receptors is a woman aged 55 to 70 with cholangiocarcinoma. Some clones in this sample may be carry-over from other donors' samples.

The chain carries TRBV5-4 and TRBJ2-5, with 9 bases lining up with TRBD1. With V trimmed by 4 bases and J by 5 bases, 12 bases remained unmatched. Germline V gives CDR1 SGHNT, CDR2 YYREEE (reference sequence). The CDR3 covers 16 residues. DNA for the CDR3: TGTGCCAGCAGCCCGCCGGACAGGGGAACACAGGAGACCCAGTACTTC. It translates to CASSPPDRGTQETQYF. The full variable domain, in which reference TRBV5-4 and TRBJ2-5 provide the parts outside the CDR3, is ETGVTQSPTHLIKTRGQQVTLRCSSQSGHNTVSWYQQALGQGPQFIFQYYREEENGRGNFPPRFSGLQFPNYSSELNVNALELDDSALYLCASSPPDRGTQETQYFGPGTRLLVL.

The rearrangement uses TRBV11-2 and TRBJ2-7; D unresolved. V lost 3 bases, J lost 9 bases, and 9 bases lay in between. The CDR3 is made up of 11 amino acids. Germline assignment: CDR1 SGHAT and CDR2 FQNNGV. The CDR3 DNA follows: TGTGCCAGCAGCTTCCGTGGGTTGCAGTACTTC. Translation gives CASSFRGLQYF.

This clone has just a few counts. The chain uses TRBV7-9 and TRBJ2-7; the D gene is possibly TRBD2 (5 bases). The CDR3 runs 14 residues. Between the trimmed V and J ends, which lost 5 bases and 0 bases, there was a span of 11 bases. Germline CDR1 reads SEHNR; CDR2 reads FQNEAQ (reference sequence). The CDR3 DNA follows: TGTGCCAGCAGCCGACATGGGAGCTCCTACGAGCAGTACTTC. Translation gives CASSRHGSSYEQYF. The full variable domain, in which reference TRBV7-9 and TRBJ2-7 provide the parts outside the CDR3, is DTGVSQNPRHKITKRGQNVTFRCDPISEHNRLYWYRQTLGQGPEFLTYFQNEAQLEKSRLLSDRFSAERPKGSFSTLEIQRTEQGDSAMYLCASSRHGSSYEQYFGPGTRLTVT.

The CDR3 spells CASSEARALTGELFF. The CDR3, as DNA: TGTGCCAGCAGTGAAGCCAGGGCACTTACCGGGGAGCTGTTTTTT. V and J are TRBV2 and TRBJ2-2, with TRBD1 as a possible D gene (5 bases). The length of the CDR3 is 15 residues. Germline lookup yields CDR1 SNHLY and CDR2 FYNNEI. V dropped 0 bases and J dropped 5 bases, with 10 bases sitting between them.

The chain combines TRBV9 with TRBJ2-5; TRBD2 is a possible D gene (6 bases). Germline V CDR1 and CDR2: SGDLS, YYNGEE. The V end was cut by 4 bases, the J end by 5 bases, with 15 bases between. This CDR3 spans 14 amino acids. The CDR3 nucleotides are TGTGCCAGCAGCCCAGGAACCGCGGGGGAGACCCAGTACTTC. As protein: CASSPGTAGETQYF. Full variable domain (missing parts from reference TRBV9 and TRBJ2-5): DSGVTQTPKHLITATGQRVTLRCSPRSGDLSVYWYQQSLDQGLQFLIQYYNGEERAKGNILERFSAQQFPDLHSELNLSSLELGDSALYFCASSPGTAGETQYFGPGTRLLVL.